This TCR beta chain was retrieved from a study of blood T cell repertoires in COVID-19. Study as a whole: Samples representing acute and convalescent COVID-19 were sourced from the United States, Italy and Spain. T cells, B-cell-depleted T cells, or PBMCs supplied cDNA or gDNA.

Germline assignment: CDR1 MNHEY and CDR2 SMNVEV (reference sequence). The V gene lost 4 bases and the J gene lost 3 bases, with 13 bases spanning the gap. The length of the CDR3 is 15 residues. As handled by the study authors: Amplification from reference gene primers served as the basis for estimated nucleated cell counts. Clones were sequenced by immunoSEQ multiplex PCR, and TCRdb holds only the in-frame ones, with some missing. V, J and clone size were drawn from that table, and D and trimming were deduced from the DNA. The sample contains approximately 470,000 clones, 70% to 90% of which appear only once.

The chain recombines TRBV27 with TRBJ2-4; tentative D call: TRBD1 (6 bases). Sample: peripheral blood. This receptor was obtained from a human donor in a cohort sampled during active COVID-19. This CDR3 is CASSSLGRGKNIQYF. The CDR3 DNA is TGTGCCAGCAGTTCCCTCGGCAGGGGCAAAAACATTCAGTACTTC.